Following are 32 T cell receptor beta chains from one sample sequenced in a study of blood T cell repertoires in COVID-19. The assay was immunoSEQ multiplex PCR, and TCRdb's table has in-frame clones only and misses some. The table lists around 200,000 clones, about 80% of them singletons. The specimen sequenced was peripheral blood. These receptors all come from a human donor with acute or convalescent COVID-19. The donor label of this sample is uncertain.

The chain couples TRBV18 to TRBJ2-3; a weak D match, TRBD1 (5 bases). Germline V gene data show CDR1 as KGHSH and CDR2 as LQKENI. V was pared by 6 bases and J by 0 bases, with 13 bases between. The CDR3 consists of 15 residues. CDR3 protein: CASSPQQGSTDTQYF. DNA for the CDR3: TGTGCCAGCTCCCCTCAGCAGGGCAGCACAGATACGCAGTATTTT.

V usage is TRBV3-1 (or the pseudogene TRBV3-2) and J usage is TRBJ1-2; D is unresolved. CDR1 and CDR2 from the germline V gene are LGHDT and YNNKEL (reference sequence). V shed 2 bases and J shed 0 bases, with 16 bases lying between them. The CDR3 runs to 17 residues. In DNA, the CDR3 is TGTGCCAGCAGCCAAACCTATAGTCAGGAACCTAACTATGGCTACACCTTC. Its translation: CASSQTYSQEPNYGYTF.

The chain joins TRBV6-5 to TRBJ2-6; TRBD1 agrees at 8 bases. Germline CDR1 reads MNHEY; CDR2 reads SVGAGI. V was pared by 10 bases and J by 0 bases, with 5 bases of the junction left unmatched. The CDR3 runs 15 residues. DNA of the CDR3: TGTGCCATCGATACAGGGGGCTCTGGGGCCAACGTCCTGACTTTC. Protein: CAIDTGGSGANVLTF.

This chain connects TRBV5-5 to TRBJ1-2; 8 nucleotides line up with TRBD1. The CDR3 covers 14 residues. The germline V gene has CDR1 SGHKS and CDR2 YYEKEE (reference sequence). Trimming at V came to 3 bases and at J to 0 bases, leaving 1 base not matched to a gene. CDR3 bases: TGTGCCAGCAGCTGGACAGGGACTAACTATGGCTACACCTTC. It yields the protein CASSWTGTNYGYTF.

The rearrangement uses TRBV28 and TRBJ1-1; TRBD1 agrees at 7 bases. J gave up 1 base and V 2 bases, and 4 bases lay outside the gene matches. Looked up from germline, CDR1 is MDHEN and CDR2 is SYDVKM. The CDR3 extends over 15 amino acids. The CDR3 protein is CASSLRDRANTEAFF. The CDR3 bases are TGTGCCAGCAGTTTACGGGACAGAGCGAACACTGAAGCTTTCTTT.

The J gene is TRBJ2-7, the V gene TRBV27; weak D call: TRBD1 (5 bases). CDR1 is MNHEY, CDR2 SMNVEV, per germline (reference sequence). The CDR3 loop spans 13 amino acids. The V gene lost 4 bases and the J gene lost 1 base, with 8 bases spanning the gap. The CDR3 here is CASSWGRSYEQYF. The CDR3 region has the DNA TGTGCCAGCAGTTGGGGCAGATCCTACGAGCAGTACTTC.

This chain links TRBV6-5 with TRBJ1-5, with TRBD1 matching 8 bases. J was trimmed by 3 bases and V by 7 bases; bases with no gene match: 5. Germline V gives CDR1 MNHEY, CDR2 SVGAGI. The CDR3 is 14 residues long. The CDR3 is CASTKTGDNQPQHF. The CDR3 nucleotides are TGTGCCAGCACCAAGACAGGGGACAATCAGCCCCAGCATTTT.

The rearrangement links TRBV19 to TRBJ2-7; TRBD1 aligns across 9 bases. The CDR3 runs to 16 residues. Losses at the gene ends were 1 base for V and 5 bases for J; bases not matched to a gene: 9. Germline V gene lookup returns CDR1 LNHDA and CDR2 SQIVND (reference sequence). Here the CDR3 DNA reads TGTGCCAGTAGTATAGGAGGGACAGGGAGGGGAGACGAGCAGTACTTC. Encoded protein: CASSIGGTGRGDEQYF.

This chain joins TRBV9 and TRBJ2-2, with a tentative D call TRBD1 (5 bases). Trimming stripped 4 bases from V and 6 bases from J, with 10 bases between. The CDR3 is 13 amino acids. CDR1 is SGDLS, CDR2 YYNGEE, per germline. The CDR3 region is CASSFRTSGELFF. The CDR3 DNA is TGTGCCAGCAGCTTCAGGACATCCGGGGAGCTGTTTTTT. Combining the CDR3 with reference TRBV9 and TRBJ2-2 gives the whole variable domain DSGVTQTPKHLITATGQRVTLRCSPRSGDLSVYWYQQSLDQGLQFLIQYYNGEERAKGNILERFSAQQFPDLHSELNLSSLELGDSALYFCASSFRTSGELFFGEGSRLTVL.

This chain links TRBV5-1 with TRBJ1-5, with D possibly TRBD1 on 5 matching bases. The V end lost 0 bases, the J end lost 5 bases, and 12 bases lay between the germline ends. The CDR3 has 15 residues. CDR1 and CDR2 (germline): SGHRS, YFSETQ. CDR3 DNA sequence: TGCGCCAGCAGCTTGGCTACAGGAGGGGATCAGCCCCAGCATTTT. This codes for CASSLATGGDQPQHF.

This clone was picked up one time. The chain couples TRBV29-1 to TRBJ2-3; a weak D match, TRBD2 (5 bases). The CDR3 length is 15 residues. Germline-derived CDR1 and CDR2 are SQVTM and ANQGSEA. The germline V and J ends were trimmed by 0 bases and 0 bases, with 10 bases remaining between them. CDR3 region: CSVEEFGVSTDTQYF. The CDR3 bases are TGCAGCGTTGAAGAGTTCGGGGTTAGCACAGATACGCAGTATTTT.

This rearrangement joins TRBV28 to TRBJ1-1; D not resolved. The CDR3 has 14 amino acids. Germline-derived CDR1 and CDR2 are MDHEN and SYDVKM. V dropped 11 bases and J dropped 0 bases, with 16 bases sitting between them. CDR3 residues: CASVGYRVNTEAFF. CDR3 sequence (DNA): TGTGCCTCCGTCGGGTACCGGGTGAACACTGAAGCTTTCTTT.

The genes are TRBV30 and TRBJ1-1; 8 positions match TRBD1. Germline lookup yields CDR1 GTSNPN and CDR2 SVGIG (reference sequence). This CDR3 comprises 16 residues. V was pared by 5 bases and J by 0 bases, with 11 bases of the junction left unmatched. The chain's CDR3 is CAWRTGRTVMNTEAFF. CDR3 DNA: TGTGCCTGGCGGACAGGGAGAACCGTTATGAACACTGAAGCTTTCTTT.

The table lists this clone with a few counts. This chain joins TRBV28 and TRBJ2-2, with 9 bases fitting TRBD2. The J segment lost 3 bases and the V segment lost 5 bases, leaving 7 bases of the junction unmatched. The germline V gene encodes CDR1 MDHEN and CDR2 SYDVKM. This CDR3 has 16 residues. The CDR3 bases are TGTGCCAGCAGTGACGCGGGGGGGTGGTACACCGGGGAGCTGTTTTTT. Translating it yields CASSDAGGWYTGELFF.

This clone appeared a single time. The chain uses TRBV2 and TRBJ2-1; D is perhaps TRBD1 (6 bases). Between the trimmed V and J ends, which lost 6 bases and 6 bases, there was a span of 9 bases. Per germline, CDR1 SNHLY and CDR2 FYNNEI. There are 12 residues in the CDR3. The chain's CDR3 is CASSGQINEQFF. The CDR3 DNA sequence: TGTGCCAGCAGCGGACAGATCAATGAGCAGTTCTTC. The full variable domain, in which reference TRBV2 and TRBJ2-1 provide the parts outside the CDR3, is EPEVTQTPSHQVTQMGQEVILRCVPISNHLYFYWYRQILGQKVEFLVSFYNNEISEKSEIFDDQFSVERPDGSNFTLKIRSTKLEDSAMYFCASSGQINEQFFGPGTRLTVL.

The V and J genes are TRBV28 and TRBJ2-2; 11 nucleotides agree with TRBD2. CDR3 length: 13 amino acids. Looked up from germline, CDR1 is MDHEN and CDR2 is SYDVKM. The J segment lost 6 bases and the V segment lost 8 bases, leaving 2 bases of the junction unmatched. The CDR3 DNA follows: TGTGCCAGCTTAGCGGGAGGGCCCGGGGAGCTGTTTTTT. Encoded protein: CASLAGGPGELFF.

This chain links TRBV6-1 with TRBJ2-7, with D possibly TRBD1 on 6 matching bases. The germline V gene has CDR1 MNHNS and CDR2 SASEGT. The CDR3 has 15 residues. Trimming removed 0 bases from V and 2 bases from J, with 11 bases in between. CDR3 in DNA: TGTGCCAGCAGTGAAGCGCAGGGACAAACCTACGAGCAGTACTTC. Encoded protein: CASSEAQGQTYEQYF.

In its sample, this clone was seen a few times. This sequence joins TRBV19 and TRBJ1-2; 7 nucleotides agree with TRBD1. Trimming removed 5 bases from V and 2 bases from J; junction bases left unmatched: 8. Germline V gene lookup returns CDR1 LNHDA and CDR2 SQIVND (reference sequence). The CDR3 runs to 15 residues. The CDR3 DNA reads TGTGCCAGTAGTGGAGGACAGGAATCAAACTATGGCTACACCTTC. It encodes CASSGGQESNYGYTF.

This clone was detected only once. The V gene is TRBV6-6, the J gene TRBJ1-5; D unclear. V shed 5 bases and J shed 4 bases, with 15 bases lying between them. CDR3 length equals 15 residues. Germline assignment: CDR1 MNHNY and CDR2 SVGAGI (reference sequence). CDR3 nucleotide sequence: TGTGCCAGCAGTAACCCGCGGGGAGAGAATCAGCCCCAGCATTTT. Protein sequence: CASSNPRGENQPQHF.

V gene TRBV12-3 or TRBV12-4 combines with J gene TRBJ1-2; 8 positions match TRBD1. The CDR3 runs to 13 residues. J was trimmed by 8 bases and V by 3 bases; bases with no gene match: 5. The CDR3 coding sequence is TGTGCCAGCAGTTTCAGGGGGCAAAGAGGCTACACCTTC. Its protein product is CASSFRGQRGYTF.

This chain uses TRBV5-6 with TRBJ1-5; the D gene is possibly TRBD1 (6 bases). The CDR3 totals 14 residues. Deletions cut 7 bases from V and 3 bases from J, with 14 bases between. Germline V CDR1 and CDR2: SGHDT, YYEEEE. The CDR3 here is CASGSRGLNQPQHF. The CDR3 DNA reads as TGTGCCAGCGGGTCCAGGGGTCTCAATCAGCCCCAGCATTTT.

The chain recombines TRBV3-1 (or the pseudogene TRBV3-2) with TRBJ1-2; 8 bases agree with TRBD1. Germline CDR1 reads LGHDT; CDR2 reads YNNKEL (reference sequence). After removal of 0 bases from V and 7 bases from J, the junction contained 4 bases not matched to a gene. The CDR3 is 14 amino acids. CDR3 DNA sequence: TGTGCCAGCAGCCAAGACCAGGGGGCCGGTGGCTACACCTTC. It translates to CASSQDQGAGGYTF.

This chain joins TRBV5-4 and TRBJ2-1; D gene uncertain. Germline lookup yields CDR1 SGHNT and CDR2 YYREEE (reference sequence). The CDR3 loop spans 15 amino acids. The germline V and J ends were trimmed by 0 bases and 5 bases, with 12 bases remaining between them. The CDR3 loop reads CASSLGVTANNEQFF. The DNA of the CDR3 is TGTGCCAGCAGCTTGGGGGTGACTGCCAACAATGAGCAGTTCTTC.

CDR3 region: CASSSQRRGAEQYF. For the CDR3, the DNA is TGTGCCAGCAGCTCCCAACGGCGGGGCGCCGAGCAGTACTTC. This chain joins TRBV5-8 and TRBJ2-7, with a weak D call TRBD2 (6 bases). V lost 3 bases and J 6 bases, leaving 16 bases between the germline ends. This CDR3 contains 14 residues. CDR1 is SGHTS, CDR2 YDEGEE, per germline.

This chain joins TRBV2 and TRBJ2-7; a weak D match, TRBD1 (6 bases). The CDR3 has 13 residues. Germline lookup yields CDR1 SNHLY and CDR2 FYNNEI. Trimming removed 7 bases from V and 0 bases from J, with 10 bases in between. The CDR3 loop is CASILDSSYEQYF. The CDR3, as DNA: TGTGCCAGCATACTGGACAGCTCCTACGAGCAGTACTTC.

For the CDR3, the DNA is TGCAGCGTTGGCCGGGCAGGGTTGAACACTGAAGCTTTCTTT. It translates to CSVGRAGLNTEAFF. The V and J genes are TRBV29-1 and TRBJ1-1; TRBD1 might be the D (5 bases). Germline CDR1 SQVTM, CDR2 ANQGSEA. V was clipped by 4 bases and J by 0 bases, with 12 bases between them. The length of the CDR3 is 14 residues.

V usage is TRBV5-1 and J usage is TRBJ1-4, with 7 bases that match TRBD1. Germline V gene sequence: CDR1 SGHRS, CDR2 YFSETQ. Trimming at V came to 3 bases and at J to 1 base, leaving 6 bases not matched to a gene. The CDR3 has 16 amino acids. In DNA form, the CDR3 reads TGCGCCAGCAGCTCCGGACAGGAGCTAACTAATGAAAAACTGTTTTTT. This encodes CASSSGQELTNEKLFF.

This chain connects TRBV2 to TRBJ2-7; no clear D. CDR3 length: 11 amino acids. The germline V gene encodes CDR1 SNHLY and CDR2 FYNNEI. Trimming removed 6 bases from V and 2 bases from J, with 5 bases in between. As DNA, the CDR3 is TGTGCCAGCAGCGACACCTACGAGCAGTACTTC. It specifies CASSDTYEQYF.

This clone was seen more than once but under ten times. The rearrangement joins TRBV7-8 to TRBJ2-5; 12 bases match TRBD2. The germline V gene encodes CDR1 SGHVS and CDR2 FQNEAQ. The CDR3 runs to 14 residues. V lost 5 bases and J lost 9; bases outside the gene matches: 7. The CDR3 nucleotides are TGTGCCAGCAGCCAGCGACTAGCGGGGGCCTCCCAGTACTTC. Its protein product is CASSQRLAGASQYF.

The rearrangement joins TRBV3-1 (or the pseudogene TRBV3-2) to TRBJ1-4; D gene ambiguous. Germline assignment: CDR1 LGHDT and CDR2 YNNKEL (reference sequence). The CDR3 spans 15 residues. The V end lost 0 bases, the J end lost 8 bases, and 13 bases lay between the germline ends. Written as DNA, the CDR3 is TGTGCCAGCAGCCAAGATCGACACCCCCGCGAAAAACTGTTTTTT. This translates into CASSQDRHPREKLFF.

The chain employs TRBV6-1 and TRBJ1-3; D may be TRBD1 (6 bases). V gave up 0 bases and J gave up 4 bases, with 10 bases separating them. The CDR3 covers 15 residues. Looked up from germline, CDR1 is MNHNS and CDR2 is SASEGT. CDR3 bases: TGTGCCAGCAGTGAAGCAGGGGGTAGGGGAAACACCATATATTTT. It translates to CASSEAGGRGNTIYF.

This clone appeared a single time. The gene calls are TRBV5-5 and TRBJ1-5, with D maybe TRBD1 (5 bases). V was pared by 4 bases and J by 3 bases, with 11 bases between. Germline assignment: CDR1 SGHKS and CDR2 YYEKEE (reference sequence). The CDR3 covers 14 residues. CDR3 sequence: CASSLGLFNQPQHF. In DNA, the CDR3 is TGTGCCAGCAGCCTGGGACTATTCAATCAGCCCCAGCATTTT.